This TCR beta chain emerged from a study of technical replicates of blood from several donors. The table came from immunoSEQ multiplex PCR; TCRdb's copy has only in-frame clones and leaves some out. Counted here are 65,000 to 85,000 clones, roughly 98% occurring once; the ten biggest clones make up over 0.13%. CDR3 length: 20 residues. Per the germline V gene, CDR1 is KGHSH and CDR2 is LQKENI. The junction had 24 bases not matched to a gene; V was cut back by 6 bases and J by 4 bases. The TCR comes from a human donor in good health. Sequenced: T cells isolated from PBMCs. The chain is built from TRBV18 and TRBJ1-3; 7 nucleotides align to TRBD1. The CDR3 region has the DNA TGTGCCAGCTCCCCAGTTGGAGACAGGGTGCGGGCCGTCTGGGGAAACACCATATATTTT. This gives the protein CASSPVGDRVRAVWGNTIYF.